Included here is one TCR beta chain sequence, with context. This clone was counted a few times. The target of this receptor is not known. Per-base quality was not reported, and no clone a single base away is much larger than it. The junction carries 16 bases between V and J, which are trimmed by 2 bases and 2 bases respectively. Reading from cysteine to phenylalanine, the CDR3 counts 17 amino acids. Left in the record is the CDR3 DNA by itself, 51 bases read in frame from the first base. Sequences SGHAT (CDR1) and FQDESV (CDR2) are obtained from the germline V gene (reference sequence). This record belongs to a study of memory B cells and T cells in multiple sclerosis (dated by TCRdb to between 2017 and 2018). At the level of the whole study: In multiple sclerosis patients, the study set the TCR beta repertoires of autoproliferating peripheral T cells against those of T cells infiltrating brain lesions. TCR sequencing included a couple of multiple sclerosis patients for whom either brain lesions at autopsy or brain-infiltrating cells from biopsy were available. The investigation overall reported the following: Because clone-set sizes differed between compartments, counts of shared clonotypes were influenced and normalization was required.

After CFSE-labeled PBMCs were cultured without any stimulus, the autoproliferating (CFSEdim) and non-proliferating (CFSEhi) T cell fractions were each sequenced on their own. A total of 5x10^7 CFSE-labeled PBMCs were cultured for under nine days without stimulus, and replicate wells were then pooled. PBMCs were labeled with roughly 0.5 uM CFSE and were cultured without exogenous stimuli in serum-free AIM-V medium. PBMCs were obtained by Ficoll density gradient centrifugation and kept cryopreserved until use. Using a FACSAria III, live 7-AAD-negative cells were sorted, then washed with PBS and stored frozen at -80 degrees C as dry pellets. The immunoSEQ Platform was used to amplify TCRbeta CDR3 regions from extracted genomic DNA. The immunoSEQ assay combined multiplex PCR with high-throughput sequencing and a vendor bioinformatics pipeline. Regarding the original processing steps: After discarding non-productive sequences and any CDR3s under 4 amino acids in length, clonotype frequencies were recalculated for each sample. In immunoSEQ Analyzer 2.0, shared clonotypes were identified as those with identical CDR3 amino acid, V gene and J gene sequences. Repertoire overlap was normalized by dividing shared clonotype counts by the product of both clone-set sizes, with the result scaled by 1000 into arbitrary units. Held by TCRdb, this immuneACCESS table contains in-frame sequences only and omits some clones. Under half of the omission traces to an unresolved V gene where checked; the cause of the rest is unknown. V, J and clone size are those of that table, while D and trimming were read from the DNA. In all, the sample holds about 32,000 clones, and roughly 88% of those were seen once. The ten top clones hold less than 3.5% of the sample.

Input material: PBMCs from blood kept in culture. The source of this sequence is a human donor with multiple sclerosis. The V and J genes are TRBV11-1 and TRBJ2-1, and possibly TRBD2, on 5 matching bases. The CDR3 here reads CASSLRPIARPYNEQFF. In nucleotide form, the sequence is TGTGCCAGCAGCTTACGCCCAATAGCGAGGCCCTACAATGAGCAGTTCTTC.